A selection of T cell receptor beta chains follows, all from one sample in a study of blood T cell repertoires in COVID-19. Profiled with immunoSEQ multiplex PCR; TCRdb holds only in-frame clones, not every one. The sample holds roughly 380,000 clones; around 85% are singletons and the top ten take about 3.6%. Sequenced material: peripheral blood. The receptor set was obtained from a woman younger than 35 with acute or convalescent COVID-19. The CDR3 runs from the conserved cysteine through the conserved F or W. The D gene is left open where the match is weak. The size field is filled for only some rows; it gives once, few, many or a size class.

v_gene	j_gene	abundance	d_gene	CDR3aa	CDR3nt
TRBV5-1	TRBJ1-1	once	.	CASSSRGLRSDTEAFF	TGCGCCAGCAGCTCGCGGGGGCTGCGTTCGGACACTGAAGCTTTCTTT
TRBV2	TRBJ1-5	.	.	CASNRDNQPQHF	TGTGCCAGCAACAGGGACAATCAGCCCCAGCATTTT
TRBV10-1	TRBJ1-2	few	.	CASSGTGSYGYTF	TGCGCCAGCAGTGGTACAGGGAGTTATGGCTACACCTTC
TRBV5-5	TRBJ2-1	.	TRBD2	CASFVGTMAPNEQFF	TGTGCCAGTTTCGTGGGGACTATGGCTCCTAATGAGCAGTTCTTC
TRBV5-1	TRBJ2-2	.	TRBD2	CASSLEGLAGNTGELFF	TGCGCCAGCAGCTTGGAGGGACTAGCGGGAAACACCGGGGAGCTGTTTTTT
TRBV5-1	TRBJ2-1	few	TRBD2	CASSLVLAGGEQFF	TGCGCCAGCAGCTTGGTTCTAGCGGGAGGGGAGCAGTTCTTC
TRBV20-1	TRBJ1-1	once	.	CSASEGDTEAFF	TGCAGTGCTAGTGAAGGGGACACTGAAGCTTTCTTT
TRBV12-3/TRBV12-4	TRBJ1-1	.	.	CASSLSPDTEAFF	TGTGCCAGCAGTTTAAGTCCGGACACTGAAGCTTTCTTT
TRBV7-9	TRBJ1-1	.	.	CASSLGAIGTEAFF	TGTGCCAGCAGCTTAGGGGCAATCGGCACTGAAGCTTTCTTT
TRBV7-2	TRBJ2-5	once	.	CASSLERPYQETQYF	TGTGCCAGCAGCTTAGAGCGACCATACCAAGAGACCCAGTACTTC
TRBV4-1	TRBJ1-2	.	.	CASSQDREWGYTF	TGCGCCAGCAGCCAAGATAGGGAGTGGGGCTACACCTTC
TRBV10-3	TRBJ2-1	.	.	CAIRSSESSYNEQFF	TGTGCCATCAGGAGCAGCGAGAGCTCCTACAATGAGCAGTTCTTC
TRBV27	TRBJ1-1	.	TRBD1	CASSLALIRDSEAFF	TGTGCCAGCAGTCTAGCTCTAATCCGGGACAGCGAAGCTTTCTTT
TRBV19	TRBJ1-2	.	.	CASSPRRETNYGYTF	TGTGCCAGTAGCCCAAGACGGGAGACTAACTATGGCTACACCTTC
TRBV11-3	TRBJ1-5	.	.	CASSTEGTGTKGQPQHF	TGTGCCAGCAGCACAGAGGGTACAGGGACAAAAGGTCAGCCCCAGCATTTT
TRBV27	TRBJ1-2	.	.	CASSFTAFGYGYTF	TGTGCCAGCAGTTTCACTGCATTCGGCTATGGCTACACCTTC
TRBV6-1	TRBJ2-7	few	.	CASSERTLSSYEQYF	TGTGCCAGCAGTGAAAGGACACTTAGCTCCTACGAGCAGTACTTC
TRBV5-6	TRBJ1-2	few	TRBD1	CASSWDRGTSGYTF	TGTGCCAGCAGCTGGGACAGGGGAACAAGTGGCTACACCTTC
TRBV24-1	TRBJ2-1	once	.	CATSDVSRTMFF	TGTGCCACCAGTGACGTTTCCAGGACAATGTTCTTC
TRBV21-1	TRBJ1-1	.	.	CASRGRRRVAEAFF	TGTGCCAGCAGGGGACGCAGGAGGGTGGCAGAAGCTTTCTTT
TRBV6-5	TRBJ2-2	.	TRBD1	CASSYLPTGDGELFF	TGTGCCAGCAGTTACTTGCCGACAGGGGACGGGGAGCTGTTTTTT
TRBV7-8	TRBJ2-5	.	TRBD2	CASSGSGRAPLSETQYF	TGTGCCAGCAGCGGTAGCGGGAGGGCCCCCCTCTCCGAGACCCAGTACTTC
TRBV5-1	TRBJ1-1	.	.	CASSLTTNTEAFF	TGCGCCAGCAGCTTGACAACGAACACTGAAGCTTTCTTT
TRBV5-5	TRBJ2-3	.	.	CASSLGGSTDTQYF	TGTGCCAGCAGCTTGGGCGGGAGCACAGATACGCAGTATTTT
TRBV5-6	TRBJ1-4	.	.	CASSLTGRLKF	TGTGCCAGCAGCTTGACAGGACGCCTAAAATTT
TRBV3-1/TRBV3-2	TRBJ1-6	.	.	CASSPSNSPLHF	TGTGCCAGCAGCCCGTCTAATTCACCCCTCCACTTT
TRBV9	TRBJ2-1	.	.	CASSGGSENEQFF	TGTGCCAGCAGCGGGGGTAGCGAGAATGAGCAGTTCTTC
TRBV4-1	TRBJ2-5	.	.	CASSQGPEETQYF	TGCGCCAGCAGCCAAGGGCCCGAAGAGACCCAGTACTTC
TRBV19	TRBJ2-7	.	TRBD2	CASSRSGLAGANEQYF	TGTGCCAGTAGTAGAAGCGGACTAGCGGGGGCGAACGAGCAGTACTTC
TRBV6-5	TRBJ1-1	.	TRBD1	CATGERTEAFF	TGTGCTACAGGGGAGCGCACTGAAGCTTTCTTT
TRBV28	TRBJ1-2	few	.	CASSTDGGKRGYTF	TGTGCCAGCAGTACGGACGGCGGAAAGCGGGGCTACACCTTC
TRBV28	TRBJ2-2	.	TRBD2	CASSTLLASANTGELFF	TGTGCCAGCAGTACCCTACTAGCGAGCGCGAACACCGGGGAGCTGTTTTTT
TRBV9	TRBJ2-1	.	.	CASSSRGIVGNEQFF	TGTGCCAGCAGCTCGAGGGGGATCGTCGGCAATGAGCAGTTCTTC
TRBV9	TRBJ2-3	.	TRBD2	CASGRVSGTDTQYF	TGTGCCAGCGGGAGGGTTAGCGGGACAGATACGCAGTATTTT
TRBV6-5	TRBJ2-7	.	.	CASSYSLSRGTYEQYF	TGTGCCAGCAGTTACTCACTCTCACGGGGAACCTACGAGCAGTACTTC
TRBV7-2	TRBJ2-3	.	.	CASRSRLGTDTQYF	TGTGCCAGCAGGTCTAGACTTGGCACAGATACGCAGTATTTT
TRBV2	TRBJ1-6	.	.	CASSDRDNSPLHF	TGTGCCAGCAGTGACAGGGATAATTCACCCCTCCACTTT
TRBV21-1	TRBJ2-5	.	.	CASSKTGTETQYF	TGTGCCAGCAGCAAGACAGGGACAGAGACCCAGTACTTC
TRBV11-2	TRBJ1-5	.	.	CASSTGSNQPQHF	TGTGCCAGCAGTACAGGTTCCAATCAGCCCCAGCATTTT
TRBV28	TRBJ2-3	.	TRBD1	CASSSRTGVTDTQYF	TGTGCCAGCAGTAGCCGGACAGGGGTCACAGATACGCAGTATTTT
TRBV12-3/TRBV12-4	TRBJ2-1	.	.	CASTHTTPLLVF	TGTGCCAGCACCCATACTACCCCGTTGTTGGTCTTC
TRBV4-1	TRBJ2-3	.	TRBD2	CASSHKMTLAGRNSTDTQYF	TGCGCCAGCAGCCACAAGATGACACTAGCGGGACGGAACAGCACAGATACGCAGTATTTT
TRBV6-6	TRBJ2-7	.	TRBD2	CASSLGTSYEQYF	TGTGCCAGCAGCTTGGGGACTAGCTACGAGCAGTACTTC
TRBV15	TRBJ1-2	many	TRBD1	CATSKGQGFDYGYTF	TGTGCCACCAGCAAAGGACAGGGCTTCGACTATGGCTACACCTTC
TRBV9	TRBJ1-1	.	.	CASSPSGYINTEAFF	TGTGCCAGCAGCCCCAGCGGGTATATCAACACTGAAGCTTTCTTT
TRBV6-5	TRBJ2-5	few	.	CASMSGGGETQYF	TGTGCCAGCATGTCCGGGGGTGGAGAGACCCAGTACTTC
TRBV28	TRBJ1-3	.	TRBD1	CASRGSTQDRYTIYF	TGTGCCAGCAGAGGCTCTACTCAGGACAGGTACACCATATATTTT
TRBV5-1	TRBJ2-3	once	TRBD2	CASSRLGAGGREDTQYF	TGCGCCAGCAGCCGTCTAGGAGCGGGGGGGCGAGAAGATACGCAGTATTTT
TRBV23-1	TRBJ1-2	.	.	CASRPFRDWNYGYTF	TGCGCCAGTAGACCTTTCCGGGACTGGAACTATGGCTACACCTTC